The 2 T cell receptor beta chains given below trace back to one sample, sequenced in a study of blood T cells in healthy people across ages (dated by TCRdb to between 2015 and 2017). Libraries came from 5' RACE. The sequencing machine was an Illumina HiSeq 2500. A second PCR of roughly 6 to 11 cycles was run with a J-beta primer mix and a sample-barcoded 5' primer. The public reads were reprocessed in TCRdb via fastp at Q25 and MiXCR, keeping in-frame beta chains. Duplicate CDR3 protein sequences are folded into a single record with the most common DNA and genes. Present in this sample are roughly 1 million distinct CDR3 sequences, approximately 26% of which were seen just once. The ten top clones hold around 0.7% of the sample. The same data also went into a second study, on T cells of mothers and their children.

Sequencing input: blood. The receptors originated from a girl aged 2-10 years in good health.

The chain combines TRBV28 with TRBJ2-7; perhaps D is TRBD1 or TRBD2 (6 bases each). Germline CDR1 and CDR2: MDHEN and SYDVKM. The CDR3 length is 14 residues. Deletions cut 6 bases from V and 5 bases from J, with 17 bases between. CDR3 coding DNA: TGTGCCAGCAGCCTCGGAGGGGGGCGGGACGAGCAGTACTTC. Its translation: CASSLGGGRDEQYF.

The chain has TRBV12-3 or TRBV12-4 and TRBJ2-1; the D gene is possibly TRBD2 (5 bases). Trimming took 7 bases from V and 4 from J, leaving 14 bases between them. This CDR3 contains 14 residues. The CDR3 sequence is CASNPGSPYNEQFF. The CDR3 DNA reads as TGTGCCAGCAACCCGGGATCTCCGTACAATGAGCAGTTCTTC.